One sample yielded the 26 T cell receptor beta chains listed below, sequenced in a study of CD8 T cells in Susac syndrome. RNA, at roughly 0.5 to 1 ug, was reverse transcribed with random hexamers. MiXCR, run by TCRdb on the immunoSEQ multiplex PCR reads, gives a single entry per CDR3 protein. The sample comprises roughly 100,000 distinct CDR3 sequences, roughly 95% of which are singletons, and 0.41% rests with the top ten. The specimen was CD8+ T cells from PBMCs. Every receptor here comes from a human donor with Susac syndrome.

The rearrangement links TRBV27 to TRBJ2-7; D may be TRBD1 (6 bases). CDR3 size: 13 residues. V was pared by 6 bases and J by 2 bases, with 11 bases between. CDR1 MNHEY and CDR2 SMNVEV come from the germline V gene (reference sequence). CDR3 sequence (DNA): TGTGCCAGCAGCCAGACAGGAACCTACGAGCAGTACTTC. It yields the protein CASSQTGTYEQYF.

This sequence joins TRBV12-3 or TRBV12-4 and TRBJ2-7, with 11 bases matching TRBD2. V lost 6 bases, J lost 4 bases, and 8 bases stayed unmatched. The CDR3 covers 15 residues. For the CDR3, the DNA is TGTGCCAGCAGCCCAGACTCTAGCGGGGGGTACGAGCAGTACTTC. Its protein is CASSPDSSGGYEQYF.

The rearrangement joins TRBV15 to TRBJ1-1; D is unresolved. The CDR3 is 14 residues long. From germline, CDR1 is LNHNV and CDR2 YYDKDF (reference sequence). Trimming pared 0 bases from V and 7 bases from J, leaving 12 bases between. CDR3 protein: CATSRDDRENEAFF. In DNA, the CDR3 is TGTGCCACCAGCAGAGATGATAGGGAGAATGAAGCTTTCTTT.

In this sample, this clonotype turned up once. The V call is TRBV2, the J call TRBJ2-7, with a possible D match to TRBD2 (7 bases). The germline V gene encodes CDR1 SNHLY and CDR2 FYNNEI. V was shortened by 7 bases and J by 2 bases, with 9 bases between the two germline ends. CDR3 length: 12 residues. CDR3 residues: CASKGGAYEQYF. CDR3 in DNA: TGTGCCAGCAAAGGGGGGGCCTACGAGCAGTACTTC. The whole variable domain, filled in from reference TRBV2 and TRBJ2-7, reads EPEVTQTPSHQVTQMGQEVILRCVPISNHLYFYWYRQILGQKVEFLVSFYNNEISEKSEIFDDQFSVERPDGSNFTLKIRSTKLEDSAMYFCASKGGAYEQYFGPGTRLTVT.

The rearrangement links TRBV6-2 or TRBV6-3 to TRBJ2-1; D is perhaps TRBD2 (6 bases). The germline V and J ends were trimmed by 0 bases and 4 bases, with 10 bases remaining between them. CDR1 MNHEY and CDR2 SVGEGT come from the germline V gene. The CDR3 runs to 15 residues. The CDR3 is CASSYSSGLYNEQFF. Written as DNA, the CDR3 is TGTGCCAGCAGTTACTCAAGCGGGTTATACAATGAGCAGTTCTTC.

The genes are TRBV6-1 and TRBJ2-1; TRBD2 matches 9 bases. CDR1 and CDR2 from the germline V gene are MNHNS and SASEGT. The V segment lost 1 base and the J segment 8 bases; nucleotides outside the gene matches: 12. This CDR3 spans 17 amino acids. CDR3 bases: TGTGCCAGCAGTGAAGAACATGAGCGGGGGGCCCGGGATGAGCAGTTCTTC. Its translation is CASSEEHERGARDEQFF.

The chain links TRBV2 to TRBJ1-6; tentatively, D is TRBD1 (5 bases). This CDR3 contains 18 residues. The germline V and J ends were trimmed by 3 bases and 5 bases, with 20 bases remaining between them. Germline V CDR1 and CDR2: SNHLY, FYNNEI. The CDR3 is CASSETFRWGDDNSPLHF. DNA of the CDR3: TGTGCCAGCAGTGAGACTTTTCGGTGGGGGGACGATAATTCACCCCTCCACTTT.

The chain has TRBV20-1 and TRBJ2-3; 7 nucleotides align to TRBD2. V was clipped by 3 bases and J by 4 bases; unmatched bases: 13. This CDR3 region has 16 residues. Germline loops: CDR1 DFQATT, CDR2 SNEGSKA (reference sequence). As DNA, the CDR3 is TGCAGTGCTAGGGGGGGGAAATCAGGGCCCCCAGATACGCAGTATTTT. Protein: CSARGGKSGPPDTQYF.

The chain is built from TRBV7-6 and TRBJ2-7; the D gene is possibly TRBD2 (6 bases). Germline V lookup: CDR1 SGHVS, CDR2 FNYEAQ. The CDR3 has 14 residues. Trimming took off 3 bases at V and 7 bases at J, with 16 bases between the two ends. CDR3 DNA: TGTGCCAGCAGCTTCGGGACTGAGGAGGGGGAGCAGTACTTC. Encoded protein: CASSFGTEEGEQYF.

This sequence joins TRBV7-9 and TRBJ1-2, with TRBD1 matching over 10 bases. CDR3 length: 16 residues. V lost 0 bases and J lost 6; bases outside the gene matches: 7. Per germline, CDR1 SEHNR and CDR2 FQNEAQ (reference sequence). The CDR3 is CASSLAYRDRGDGYTF. The CDR3 DNA reads TGTGCCAGCAGCTTAGCATACCGGGACAGGGGAGATGGCTACACCTTC.

The CDR3 region is CASSPLRVSGANVLTF. For the CDR3, the DNA is TGTGCCAGCAGTCCCCTCAGGGTCTCTGGGGCCAACGTCCTGACTTTC. The chain has TRBV27 and TRBJ2-6, with D perhaps TRBD1 (5 bases). The CDR3 contains 16 residues. Trimming left V 5 bases short and J 0 bases short, with 11 bases between. CDR1 and CDR2 from the germline V gene are MNHEY and SMNVEV (reference sequence).

The chain combines TRBV12-3 or TRBV12-4 with TRBJ1-2; no clear D gene. This CDR3 is 11 amino acids long. The V end was cut by 6 bases, the J end by 8 bases, with 10 bases between. The CDR3 protein is CASRAPGGYTF. The CDR3 region has the DNA TGTGCCAGCAGAGCCCCGGGGGGCTACACCTTC.

The rearrangement links TRBV27 to TRBJ1-2; D unresolved. The length of the CDR3 is 16 residues. Germline CDR1 MNHEY, CDR2 SMNVEV (reference sequence). The V and J ends lost 3 bases and 6 bases respectively, with 20 bases between them. CDR3 nucleotide sequence: TGTGCCAGCAGTTTTATCATTGGAGGGAAACAAAATGGCTACACCTTC. Translating gives CASSFIIGGKQNGYTF.

This clonotype is a singleton in its sample. The chain couples TRBV13 to TRBJ1-4; TRBD1 aligns across 8 bases. Germline assignment: CDR1 PRHDT and CDR2 FYEKMQ (reference sequence). Unmatched junction bases numbered 9, after V lost 5 bases and J lost 7 bases. This CDR3 is 15 amino acids long. In DNA form, the CDR3 reads TGTGCCAGCAGCCCTGGACAGGGCCCCCCTGAAAAACTGTTTTTT. Translating it yields CASSPGQGPPEKLFF.

This clonotype showed up just a few times. This sequence joins TRBV7-9 and TRBJ1-2; 8 nucleotides line up with TRBD1. The CDR3 consists of 15 residues. Germline assignment: CDR1 SEHNR and CDR2 FQNEAQ (reference sequence). The V and J ends lost 5 bases and 3 bases, in that order; junction bases with no gene match: 8. In nucleotides, the CDR3 is TGTGCCAGCAGCCCCGGACAGGGCGAGGACTATGGCTACACCTTC. Its protein is CASSPGQGEDYGYTF.

This rearrangement joins TRBV7-6 to TRBJ2-7, with a possible D match to TRBD1 (5 bases). V was shortened by 1 base and J by 4 bases, with 11 bases between the two germline ends. Germline V CDR1 and CDR2: SGHVS, FNYEAQ. The CDR3 contains 14 residues. The CDR3 region is CASSLGQLSYEQYF. The CDR3 region has the DNA TGTGCCAGCAGCTTAGGACAGCTGTCGTACGAGCAGTACTTC.

The chain is built from TRBV2 and TRBJ1-1; D is perhaps TRBD1 (6 bases). CDR3 length equals 11 residues. Germline lookup yields CDR1 SNHLY and CDR2 FYNNEI. The V end lost 10 bases, the J end lost 8 bases, and 14 bases lay between the germline ends. CDR3 amino acids: CATRGQGEAFF. CDR3 bases: TGTGCCACCAGGGGCCAGGGGGAAGCTTTCTTT.

The rearrangement uses TRBV7-2 and TRBJ2-2, with TRBD1 matching over 9 bases. In germline, CDR1 is SGHTA, CDR2 FQGNSA. V lost 5 bases to trimming and J lost 4 bases; unmatched junction nucleotides: 2. The CDR3 is made up of 14 amino acids. The chain's CDR3 is CASSKDRGTGELFF. CDR3 bases: TGTGCCAGCAGCAAGGACAGGGGCACCGGGGAGCTGTTTTTT.

The J gene is TRBJ2-5, the V gene TRBV7-3, with 11 bases lining up with TRBD2. Trimming at V came to 5 bases and at J to 1 base, leaving 3 bases not matched to a gene. This CDR3 comprises 15 residues. Germline V CDR1 and CDR2: SGHTA, FQGTGA. The CDR3, as DNA: TGTGCCAGCAGCCCAGGGACTAGCGGCCAAGAGACCCAGTACTTC. It specifies CASSPGTSGQETQYF.

The count of this clonotype is one. The J gene is TRBJ2-3, the V gene TRBV29-1, with D possibly matching TRBD2 (6 bases). V was pared by 4 bases and J by 0 bases, with 11 bases between. Germline V CDR1 and CDR2: SQVTM, ANQGSEA. The CDR3 runs to 14 residues. CDR3 DNA: TGCAGCGTTGCGGGACTCCCAAGCACAGATACGCAGTATTTT. The encoded protein is CSVAGLPSTDTQYF.

The chain couples TRBV19 to TRBJ2-3, with 8 bases fitting TRBD2. The trim removed 6 bases at V and 5 bases at J, leaving 10 bases unmatched. The CDR3 length is 15 residues. The V gene's germline CDR1 is LNHDA and CDR2 SQIVND (reference sequence). CDR3 protein: CASRTGTSTGDTQYF. The CDR3 coding sequence is TGTGCCAGTAGGACCGGGACTAGTACAGGAGATACGCAGTATTTT.

The CDR3, as DNA: TGTGCCAGCTCACCACCGGCTAGAGGTGAGCAGTTCTTC. Protein sequence: CASSPPARGEQFF. The V and J genes are TRBV18 and TRBJ2-1, with unresolved D. Germline V gene sequence: CDR1 KGHSH, CDR2 LQKENI. The CDR3 runs to 13 residues. V lost 0 bases, J lost 9 bases, and 9 bases lay in between. Looking up the rest from reference TRBV18 and TRBJ2-1 gives the full variable domain: NAGVMQNPRHLVRRRGQEARLRCSPMKGHSHVYWYRQLPEEGLKFMVYLQKENIIDESGMPKERFSAEFPKEGPSILRIQQVVRGDSAAYFCASSPPARGEQFFGPGTRLTVL.

The count of this clonotype is one. The CDR3, as DNA: TGCAGCGGAACGGCTGACTATGGCTACACCTTC. Amino acid sequence: CSGTADYGYTF. The chain employs TRBV29-1 and TRBJ1-2; no clear D. Per germline, CDR1 SQVTM and CDR2 ANQGSEA. The CDR3 sequence is 11 residues long. The ends were cut back, 7 bases at V and 3 bases at J, with 9 bases in the middle.

The rearrangement joins TRBV11-2 to TRBJ2-3, with D perhaps matching TRBD2 (5 bases). There are 11 residues in the CDR3. Germline V lookup: CDR1 SGHAT, CDR2 FQNNGV. Trimming stripped 8 bases from V and 4 bases from J, with 7 bases between. DNA of the CDR3: TGTGCCAGCCGAGCGGCAGATACGCAGTATTTT. Protein: CASRAADTQYF.

The rearrangement joins TRBV14 to TRBJ2-1; TRBD1 aligns across 8 bases. Germline loops: CDR1 SGHDN, CDR2 FVKESK. V lost 4 bases to trimming and J lost 3 bases; unmatched junction nucleotides: 2. This CDR3 has 14 residues. The CDR3 sequence: CASSLGTGYNEQFF. CDR3 sequence (DNA): TGTGCCAGCAGCCTCGGGACAGGCTACAATGAGCAGTTCTTC.

The genes are TRBV29-1 and TRBJ1-3, with unresolved D. V lost 7 bases and J 2 bases, leaving 6 bases between the germline ends. The germline CDR1 and CDR2 sequences are SQVTM and ANQGSEA. This CDR3 is built from 11 residues. The CDR3 reads CSADAGNTIYF. CDR3 DNA sequence: TGCAGCGCCGATGCTGGAAACACCATATATTTT.